This T cell receptor (beta chain) was sequenced for a study of T cells after yellow fever vaccination. Study results and caveats: Researchers noted that a small share of clonotypes showed up in both CD4 and CD8 compartments. Clones from primary vaccination mostly reappeared after the booster (roughly 95% CD4, approximately 91% CD8). Abundant bulk-population clonotypes could contaminate the FACS-sorted repertoires.

A process of 5'RACE template switching, which added a universal primer site and UMIs, was used to make TCR cDNA. Using its own MiXCR run on the 5' RACE reads, TCRdb lists one record per CDR3 protein. Of around 320,000 distinct CDR3 sequences listed, around 9.3% were seen once; the top ten hold around 3.4%. This clonotype was recorded a few times. Its antigen is as yet unknown. The sequence was collected from a young man who received the YFV17D yellow fever vaccine. The specimen was CD4+ T cells sorted from PBMCs, collected 5 days after the yellow fever booster vaccination.

The CDR3 DNA is TGCAGCGTCGCAAAAAGGACATTGCCTGAAGCTTTCTTT. This encodes CSVAKRTLPEAFF. The chain carries TRBV29-1 and TRBJ1-1, with D maybe TRBD1 (5 bases). The CDR3 sequence is 13 residues long. Germline V gene sequence: CDR1 SQVTM, CDR2 ANQGSEA. V shed 6 bases and J shed 6 bases, with 17 bases lying between them.